This T cell receptor beta chain is drawn from a study of identical twins (dated by TCRdb to the mid-2010s). For context, the study as a whole: To test whether fetal clonotypes persist, this study deep-sequenced TCR alpha and beta repertoires from monozygotic twins, from unrelated adults of various ages, and from cord blood. To rule out contamination, the twin experiments were replicated at different times with different library preparation protocols. General study outcomes and caveats: Fewer insertions were carried by abundant cord blood beta clonotypes; a weaker similar trend was observed in young adult naive repertoires, while no such trend was observed in memory repertoires. Out-of-frame TCR alpha sequences shared between twins showed an excess of low generation-probability sequences compared with coincidental sharing between unrelated individuals. Because the same donors could not be followed over many years, the conclusions relied on cross-sectional statistical analysis. Invariant T cells such as MAIT and iNKT could partly confound zero-insertion analyses, although diverse VJ usage argued against such confounding for most clonotypes. In monozygotic twins, recombination models systematically underestimated out-of-frame TCR alpha sharing, but the models matched the sharing seen between unrelated individuals. Excess twin sharing in beta out-of-frame sequences was weaker because fewer shared sequences lowered the signal-to-noise ratio.

The library was prepared using 5' RACE. Reads for this sample came from an Illumina HiSeq 2000. Template switching introduced a universal primer binding site; the final cDNA contained a unique molecular identifier, enabling accurate counting of TCR cDNA molecules. First-strand cDNA for TCR alpha and beta chains was synthesized from specific primers in the conserved constant-segment region. Each cDNA library was double barcoded, with a SMART-Mk sample barcode plus Illumina barcodes, to control for contamination. TruSeq adapter sequences along with Illumina sample barcodes were introduced in two successive PCR steps. TCR alpha and beta cDNA libraries were sequenced on the Illumina HiSeq platform with custom primers. The authors processed their data as follows. MiGEC processed the raw reads to extract unique molecular identifiers, while MiXCR was used to determine the CDR3 positions. For each individual, recombination models were inferred using an EM algorithm with the repgenHMM and IGoR tools. Shared clonotype analysis was performed with the tcR package in R, normalizing sharing by the product of cloneset sizes. To study raw recombination free of thymic and clonal selection effects, out-of-frame nonproductive sequences were analyzed. TCRdb trimmed the raw reads at Q25, called clones with MiXCR and kept productive beta chains. Merged by CDR3 protein, the rows form single entries marked with the most common genes and DNA. Clone size and V and J calls follow TCRdb, not the original study. The sample profile shows 650,000 to 750,000 distinct CDR3 sequences; 21% of them were found once. Around 4.4% of the sample goes to the ten largest clones.

Turning to this clonotype: Its antigen remains undetermined. Base qualities are missing; no much larger clone stands one base away.

Only healthy Caucasian donors were included. Three pairs of female monozygotic twins, all aged about 18 to 30 years, made up the twin cohort. Peripheral blood mononuclear cells were used as the source from which RNA for TCR libraries was isolated. The germline V gene (reference sequence) specifies DFQATT as CDR1 and SNEGSKA as CDR2. Including cysteine and phenylalanine, the CDR3 has 13 amino acids. Here the CDR3 DNA is all that survives: 39 bases in frame from base 1. The junction shows trimming of 3 bases on V and 4 bases on J, plus 13 bases between the germline ends. The same data also went into a second study, on T cells expressing NK-cell markers. The second paper further reports: In sorted CD3+CD56+NKG2C+, CD3+CD56+NKG2C- and CD3+CD56-NKG2C+ T-cell subsets from roughly 8 donors, TCR beta-chain repertoires were profiled. Seven of the eight sequenced donors were HCMV-seropositive and one was HCMV-seronegative. To restrict sorting to alphabetaTCR-expressing T cells, an anti-gammadeltaTCR antibody was added in several experiments. In about six donors, the dominant CD3+CD56+NKG2C+ clonotypes were found to rank among the top 10 CD8+ clonotypes and to make up 1.0-7.0% of CD8+ T cells. Those dominant clonotypes were again the most abundant among CD3+CD56-NKG2C+ cells in a handful of donors, at roughly 28.3-60.1%. Whether the expanded NKG2C-expressing T cell clones were specific for HCMV antigens remained unclear. The eight sequenced donors were randomly selected healthy volunteers, three men and five women. To determine HCMV serostatus, a commercial ELISA kit was used to detect HCMV-specific IgG in serum. For about six donors, bulk peripheral blood T-cell repertoires were also sequenced from unsorted PBMC. MIGEC was used to demultiplex reads and group reads by UMI, and MiTCR was used to assemble and quantify clonotypes. To exclude erroneous sequences, only TCR cDNA sequences supported by at least two reads were retained. The tcR package was used for downstream repertoire analysis, and clonotypes were matched across fractions by CDR3 nucleotide sequence plus V segment. VDJmatch was used to annotate antigen specificity against VDJdb, with one amino acid substitution in CDR3 allowed.

The rearrangement joined TRBV20-1 to TRBJ2-7; the D segment is perhaps TRBD1 or TRBD2, each sharing 5 matched bases. This sequence originates from a woman younger than 30 in good health. Input material: PBMCs. The DNA reads as follows: TGCAGTGCTAGGGGGACGGTTCCTTACGAGCAGTACTTC. Translated, this gives CSARGTVPYEQYF.